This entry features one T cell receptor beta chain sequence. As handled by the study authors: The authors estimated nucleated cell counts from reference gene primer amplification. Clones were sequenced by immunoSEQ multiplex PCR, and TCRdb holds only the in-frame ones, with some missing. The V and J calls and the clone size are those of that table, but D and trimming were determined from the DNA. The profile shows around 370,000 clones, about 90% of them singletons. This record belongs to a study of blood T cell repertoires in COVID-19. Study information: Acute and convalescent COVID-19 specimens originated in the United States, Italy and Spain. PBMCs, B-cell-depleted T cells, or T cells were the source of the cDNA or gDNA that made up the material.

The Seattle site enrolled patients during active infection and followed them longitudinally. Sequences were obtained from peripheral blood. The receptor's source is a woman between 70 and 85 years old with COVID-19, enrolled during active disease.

For the CDR3, the DNA is TGTGCCAGCTCACCACGGACTAGCGGGGGAAACCACGAGCAGTACTTC. Amino acid sequence: CASSPRTSGGNHEQYF. This chain joins TRBV18 and TRBJ2-7, with 13 positions matching TRBD2. The germline V gene encodes CDR1 KGHSH and CDR2 LQKENI. Trimming took 1 base from V and 5 from J; bases not matched to a gene: 5. This CDR3 contains 16 residues.